These 14 T cell receptor beta chains were sequenced from one sample in a study of cytomegalovirus exposure and HLA in healthy donors. Primers included in the PCR were 60 Vbeta and 13 Jbeta primers. This table comes from immunoSEQ multiplex PCR, and its TCRdb copy is limited to in-frame clones, with some not included. The sample has more than 150,000 clones, 60% to 80% seen once. Sample: PBMCs. These receptors were obtained from a woman aged 40 to 55 in good health and CMV-seropositive.

The V gene is TRBV7-8, the J gene TRBJ1-3, with 7 bases that match TRBD1. The V gene end was trimmed by 1 base and the J gene end by 13 bases; junction bases not matched to a gene: 13. This CDR3 region has 15 residues. Germline V gene lookup returns CDR1 SGHVS and CDR2 FQNEAQ. This CDR3 reads CASSLEGTGATLIYF. The DNA of the CDR3 is TGTGCCAGCAGCTTAGAGGGTACAGGGGCGACTCTTATATATTTT.

In this sample, this clone turned up a few times. The sample has other DNA sequences that encode this CDR3 too. Here the CDR3 reads CASSPRGGYYGYTF. The CDR3 region has the DNA TGTGCCAGTAGCCCTCGGGGAGGGTACTATGGCTACACCTTC. The V gene is TRBV7-2, the J gene TRBJ1-2, with no clear D. V was cut by 9 bases and J by 3 bases, with 17 bases left in between. Germline lookup yields CDR1 SGHTA and CDR2 FQGNSA. CDR3 length: 14 amino acids.

This rearrangement joins TRBV2 to TRBJ1-1; D remains unclear. Germline loops: CDR1 SNHLY, CDR2 FYNNEI. V shed 9 bases and J shed 1 base, with 9 bases lying between them. The CDR3 has 12 amino acids. The DNA of the CDR3 is TGTGCCAGGGGAGTGGGGAACACTGAAGCTTTCTTT. Residues: CARGVGNTEAFF.

With regard to this clone: This sample also contains other DNA sequences that code for the same CDR3. This chain uses TRBV5-1 with TRBJ2-1; possible D gene TRBD2, 6 bases. Germline V gene data show CDR1 as SGHRS and CDR2 as YFSETQ. Trimming took off 0 bases at V and 4 bases at J, with 11 bases between the two ends. CDR3 length: 15 amino acids. CDR3 sequence (DNA): TGCGCCAGCAGCTTGGGGGCGGGGTCTTACAATGAGCAGTTCTTC. It specifies CASSLGAGSYNEQFF. Complete variable domain (other parts from reference TRBV5-1 and TRBJ2-1): KAGVTQTPRYLIKTRGQQVTLSCSPISGHRSVSWYQQTPGQGLQFLFEYFSETQRNKGNFPGRFSGRQFSNSRSEMNVSTLELGDSALYLCASSLGAGSYNEQFFGPGTRLTVL.

This sequence joins TRBV7-9 and TRBJ2-7; TRBD2 is a possible D gene (6 bases). With 2 bases removed from V and 5 bases from J, the gap between germline ends came to 7 bases. The CDR3 extends over 12 amino acids. CDR1 and CDR2 (germline): SEHNR, FQNEAQ (reference sequence). Written as DNA, the CDR3 is TGTGCCAGCAGCTTAACGGGAGACGAGCAGTACTTC. This codes for CASSLTGDEQYF.

V gene TRBV5-1 combines with J gene TRBJ2-1; D unclear. The CDR3 has 15 amino acids. V shed 1 base and J shed 0 bases, with 8 bases lying between them. Germline assignment: CDR1 SGHRS and CDR2 YFSETQ. CDR3 protein: CASSLPGSSYNEQFF. In DNA, the CDR3 is TGCGCCAGCAGCTTGCCAGGAAGCTCCTACAATGAGCAGTTCTTC.

The chain recombines TRBV7-2 with TRBJ2-2; D remains unclear. With 9 bases removed from V and 0 bases from J, the gap between germline ends came to 11 bases. The CDR3 runs to 14 residues. CDR1 SGHTA and CDR2 FQGNSA come from the germline V gene. The CDR3 nucleotides are TGTGCCAGTACAAGAACAGCGAACACCGGGGAGCTGTTTTTT. The encoded protein is CASTRTANTGELFF.

The J gene is TRBJ1-2, the V gene TRBV5-1; D is unclear. This CDR3 has 15 amino acids. Trimming left V 0 bases short and J 4 bases short, with 13 bases between. Germline CDR1 and CDR2: SGHRS and YFSETQ. CDR3 in amino acids: CASSLGQHLFYGYTF. CDR3 DNA sequence: TGCGCCAGCAGCTTGGGACAACACCTCTTCTATGGCTACACCTTC.

The chain carries TRBV19 and TRBJ2-6; perhaps TRBD2 as D (5 bases). Trimming shortened V by 6 bases and J by 1 base, and 16 bases separated the two germline ends. Germline V gene sequence: CDR1 LNHDA, CDR2 SQIVND (reference sequence). This CDR3 is 17 amino acids long. CDR3 nucleotides: TGTGCCAGTAGGGAACGGGGTGTCGTGTCTGGGGCCAACGTCCTGACTTTC. Its translation is CASRERGVVSGANVLTF.

As for this clone: In the same sample, other DNA sequences code for this CDR3. The chain joins TRBV19 to TRBJ2-7, with 7 bases that match TRBD1. Trimming removed 3 bases from V and 0 bases from J; junction bases left unmatched: 2. The CDR3 contains 14 residues. Germline V CDR1 and CDR2: LNHDA, SQIVND (reference sequence). The CDR3 loop reads CASSMTGSSYEQYF. The CDR3 DNA sequence: TGTGCCAGTAGTATGACAGGGAGCTCCTACGAGCAGTACTTC.

The rearrangement uses TRBV7-9 and TRBJ2-1; the D is unclear. V was shortened by 4 bases and J by 2 bases, with 15 bases between the two germline ends. The CDR3 sequence is 16 residues long. Germline-derived CDR1 and CDR2 are SEHNR and FQNEAQ (reference sequence). This chain's CDR3 is CASSWPLGPTYNEQFF. CDR3 nucleotides: TGTGCCAGCAGCTGGCCCTTGGGCCCAACCTACAATGAGCAGTTCTTC. The full variable domain, with the rest looked up from reference TRBV7-9 and TRBJ2-1, is DTGVSQNPRHKITKRGQNVTFRCDPISEHNRLYWYRQTLGQGPEFLTYFQNEAQLEKSRLLSDRFSAERPKGSFSTLEIQRTEQGDSAMYLCASSWPLGPTYNEQFFGPGTRLTVL.

This clone was detected only once. This rearrangement joins TRBV5-1 to TRBJ1-1; D unclear. The CDR3 has 14 amino acids. Germline V gene sequence: CDR1 SGHRS, CDR2 YFSETQ. With 9 bases removed from V and 0 bases from J, the gap between germline ends came to 15 bases. The CDR3 region is CATRSLVMNTEAFF. CDR3 coding DNA: TGCGCCACGAGGAGTTTGGTGATGAACACTGAAGCTTTCTTT.

This clone was seen a few times. The J gene is TRBJ2-7, the V gene TRBV5-6; a possible D gene is TRBD1 (6 bases). The V gene lost 2 bases and the J gene lost 6 bases, with 18 bases spanning the gap. This CDR3 is built from 15 residues. Germline assignment: CDR1 SGHDT and CDR2 YYEEEE. The CDR3 loop reads CASSFWAGVPSEQYF. The CDR3 coding sequence is TGTGCCAGCAGCTTTTGGGCAGGGGTCCCCTCCGAGCAGTACTTC.

This clone was seen more than once but under ten times. V gene TRBV5-1 combines with J gene TRBJ2-1, with 8 bases lining up with TRBD2. This CDR3 is built from 15 residues. V dropped 0 bases and J dropped 5; count of bases not matched to a gene: 4. CDR1 is SGHRS and CDR2 is YFSETQ in the germline V gene. The DNA of the CDR3 is TGCGCCAGCAGCTTGGTGGTGGGACTAGACAATGAGCAGTTCTTC. Translated: CASSLVVGLDNEQFF.